Sequencing of this T cell receptor beta chain was carried out in a study of blood T cell repertoires in COVID-19. Study in general: Samples of COVID-19 (acute and convalescent) were obtained from the United States, Italy and Spain. The cDNA or gDNA used as material had been derived from T cells, B-cell-depleted T cells, or PBMCs.

This clone has only a few counts. Other DNA variants within this sample encode the same CDR3. Germline CDR1 SNHLY, CDR2 FYNNEI. This CDR3 comprises 12 residues. V was clipped by 3 bases and J by 4 bases, with 7 bases between them. Across under 25 US areas, participants ranged in age from roughly 18 to 95 years. In the authors' methods: Amplification from reference gene primers served as the basis for estimated nucleated cell counts. Here immunoSEQ multiplex PCR was the method, and the copy in TCRdb shows in-frame clones only, minus some. The D gene and trimming were derived from the DNA, and the V and J assignments and clone size from that table. The sample carries roughly 300,000 clones, roughly 87% recorded once.

The genes are TRBV2 and TRBJ2-7; D ambiguous. This receptor was obtained from a woman aged 25 to 39 who had recovered from COVID-19. Sequencing was performed on PBMCs or T cells enriched from blood (not recorded which). CDR3: CASSERGYEQYF. CDR3 DNA: TGTGCCAGCAGTGAGAGAGGTTACGAGCAGTACTTC. The full variable domain, its missing parts supplied by reference TRBV2 and TRBJ2-7, is EPEVTQTPSHQVTQMGQEVILRCVPISNHLYFYWYRQILGQKVEFLVSFYNNEISEKSEIFDDQFSVERPDGSNFTLKIRSTKLEDSAMYFCASSERGYEQYFGPGTRLTVT.